One sample yielded the 32 T cell receptor beta chains listed below, sequenced in a study of Graves' ophthalmopathy and Graves' hyperthyroidism. Amplified material comprised TCR beta CDR3 regions derived from RNA transcripts. First-round RT-PCR employed HTBI primers, with a second-round multiplex PCR after it. Each CDR3 protein gets one entry after TCRdb re-called the multiplex PCR reads with MiXCR. The sample includes 560,000 or so distinct CDR3 sequences, roughly 39% of them seen just once. Sequenced material: peripheral blood or thyroid tissue (not recorded which). The receptor source for this set is an adult man with Graves' hyperthyroidism.

The chain joins TRBV12-3 or TRBV12-4 to TRBJ1-4; TRBD1 aligns across 7 bases. V lost 5 bases and J lost 4; bases outside the gene matches: 7. This CDR3 has 15 amino acids. The CDR3 bases are TGTGCCAGCAGTACTAGACAGGGCCTTAATGAAAAACTGTTTTTT. Translated: CASSTRQGLNEKLFF.

V usage is TRBV27 and J usage is TRBJ2-7, with 7 bases lining up with TRBD2. Germline CDR1 and CDR2: MNHEY and SMNVEV (reference sequence). This CDR3 comprises 17 residues. After removal of 6 bases from V and 1 base from J, the junction contained 15 bases not matched to a gene. CDR3 region: CASSPTSFGPWSYEQYF. The CDR3 DNA reads TGTGCCAGCAGCCCGACTAGCTTCGGTCCGTGGTCCTACGAGCAGTACTTC.

Of note for this clonotype: A single base separates this from a much larger clone, so it may be a read error. CDR3 residues: CASRRQGSAYNSPLHF. Here the CDR3 DNA reads TGTGCCAGCAGACGACAGGGGAGCGCCTATAATTCACCCCTCCACTTT. J is TRBJ1-6 and V is TRBV7-9; 8 positions agree with TRBD1. Germline V gene sequence: CDR1 SEHNR, CDR2 FQNEAQ (reference sequence). V shed 6 bases, J shed 2 bases, and the junction held 6 bases outside the gene matches. This CDR3 has 16 residues.

The chain carries TRBV29-1 and TRBJ1-5; 9 bases are shared with TRBD1. CDR3 length equals 12 residues. Per the germline V gene, CDR1 is SQVTM and CDR2 is ANQGSEA. The V segment lost 8 bases and the J segment 14 bases; nucleotides outside the gene matches: 13. The CDR3 loop reads CSTPGQGQYEHF. CDR3 bases: TGCAGCACTCCGGGACAGGGACAGTACGAGCATTTT.

The V call is TRBV2, the J call TRBJ2-3; perhaps TRBD2 as D (5 bases). Germline CDR1 SNHLY, CDR2 FYNNEI. This CDR3 is built from 13 residues. Trimming shortened V by 8 bases and J by 0 bases, and 9 bases separated the two germline ends. The CDR3 sequence: CASGGYSTDTQYF. The CDR3 DNA follows: TGTGCCAGCGGCGGGTACAGCACAGATACGCAGTATTTT.

V is TRBV25-1 and J is TRBJ1-2, with a weak D call TRBD1 (6 bases). The CDR3 has 13 residues. Trimming took off 8 bases at V and 8 bases at J, with 18 bases between the two ends. The V gene's germline CDR1 is MGHDK and CDR2 SYGVNS. This chain's CDR3 is CASVDRTVNGYTF. The DNA of the CDR3 is TGTGCCAGCGTTGACCGGACAGTGAACGGCTACACCTTC.

Details on this clonotype: Because the CDR3 is missing its conserved closing phenylalanine or tryptophan, this is likely a read error. The CDR3 spells CASSEISAGGTYEQYL. CDR3 bases: TGTGCCAGCAGTGAAATTTCAGCGGGAGGGACCTACGAGCAGTACCTC. The chain couples TRBV5-5 to TRBJ2-7, with 10 bases matching TRBD2. From germline, CDR1 is SGHKS and CDR2 YYEKEE (reference sequence). Trimming removed 5 bases from V and 2 bases from J; junction bases left unmatched: 10. The CDR3 has 16 residues.

The J gene is TRBJ2-1, the V gene TRBV24-1; TRBD2 agrees at 16 bases. Germline V gene lookup returns CDR1 KGHDR and CDR2 SFDVKD. V lost 3 bases, J lost 8 bases, and 9 bases stayed unmatched. This CDR3 comprises 18 residues. This CDR3 reads CATSDPGLAGGEVDEQFF. For the CDR3, the DNA is TGTGCCACCAGTGATCCGGGACTAGCGGGAGGGGAAGTCGATGAGCAGTTCTTC.

This clonotype was counted ten times or more. The chain recombines TRBV7-8 with TRBJ2-7, with a weak D call TRBD2 (6 bases). Trimming shortened V by 1 base and J by 3 bases, and 13 bases separated the two germline ends. This CDR3 region has 15 residues. Germline V CDR1 and CDR2: SGHVS, FQNEAQ. In DNA form, the CDR3 reads TGTGCCAGCAGCTTAGGGTCAGGAGGGGTCTACGAGCAGTACTTC. Protein product: CASSLGSGGVYEQYF.

This clonotype was found many times. The CDR3 loop is CASSSGQGGELFF. The CDR3 region has the DNA TGTGCCAGCAGCTCAGGACAGGGCGGGGAGCTGTTTTTT. The chain couples TRBV7-9 to TRBJ2-2; 8 positions agree with TRBD1. V was pared by 4 bases and J by 7 bases, with 2 bases of the junction left unmatched. From germline, CDR1 is SEHNR and CDR2 FQNEAQ (reference sequence). The CDR3 is 13 residues long.

The chain recombines TRBV12-3 or TRBV12-4 with TRBJ1-4; 8 nucleotides agree with TRBD1. The CDR3 totals 17 residues. After removal of 6 bases from V and 0 bases from J, the junction contained 9 bases not matched to a gene. The chain's CDR3 is CASSSTGTGATNEKLFF. The CDR3 DNA is TGTGCCAGCAGCTCTACCGGGACAGGTGCAACTAATGAAAAACTGTTTTTT.

This clonotype was seen many times. The rearrangement links TRBV20-1 to TRBJ2-5; D remains unclear. This CDR3 region has 13 residues. CDR1 and CDR2 from the germline V gene are DFQATT and SNEGSKA (reference sequence). The V and J ends lost 2 bases and 5 bases respectively, with 12 bases between them. CDR3 sequence: CSARNPRVETQYF. The DNA of the CDR3 is TGCAGTGCTAGAAACCCAAGGGTCGAGACCCAGTACTTC.

In its sample, this clonotype was seen a few times. The chain joins TRBV29-1 to TRBJ2-3; D perhaps matches TRBD1 (5 bases). The V end lost 8 bases, the J end lost 2 bases, and 14 bases lay between the germline ends. CDR1 and CDR2 from the germline V gene are SQVTM and ANQGSEA. The CDR3 runs 13 residues. The CDR3 loop reads CSTGDRYTDTQYF. The CDR3 nucleotides read TGCAGCACCGGAGACAGATACACAGATACGCAGTATTTT.

This clonotype has a single count. The J gene is TRBJ2-6, the V gene TRBV7-9; 10 bases fit TRBD1. In germline, CDR1 is SEHNR, CDR2 FQNEAQ (reference sequence). The CDR3 length is 19 residues. V was clipped by 3 bases and J by 0 bases; unmatched bases: 8. Written as DNA, the CDR3 is TGTGCCAGCAGCTTCCGGGACAGGGGTTCCCACTCTGGGGCCAACGTCCTGACTTTC. This sequence encodes CASSFRDRGSHSGANVLTF. The full variable domain, completed using reference TRBV7-9 and TRBJ2-6, is DTGVSQNPRHKITKRGQNVTFRCDPISEHNRLYWYRQTLGQGPEFLTYFQNEAQLEKSRLLSDRFSAERPKGSFSTLEIQRTEQGDSAMYLCASSFRDRGSHSGANVLTFGAGSRLTVL.

The rearrangement links TRBV30 to TRBJ2-6; no clear D gene. The germline V and J ends were trimmed by 0 bases and 2 bases, with 8 bases remaining between them. Germline assignment: CDR1 GTSNPN and CDR2 SVGIG (reference sequence). The CDR3 extends over 15 amino acids. CDR3 in amino acids: CAWSVILTGANVLTF. In nucleotides, the CDR3 is TGTGCCTGGAGTGTAATACTGACTGGGGCCAACGTCCTGACTTTC.

This clonotype was seen ten or more times. The chain uses TRBV10-2 and TRBJ2-2; no reliable D call. Germline CDR1 and CDR2: WSHSY and SAAADI. The CDR3 totals 14 residues. The V end lost 3 bases, the J end lost 3 bases, and 8 bases lay between the germline ends. The CDR3 is CASSEARYTGELFF. In nucleotides, the CDR3 is TGCGCCAGCAGTGAAGCTAGATACACCGGGGAGCTGTTTTTT.

This clonotype was seen many times. The chain carries TRBV30 and TRBJ1-1; unclear D gene. The V and J ends lost 2 bases and 0 bases respectively, with 7 bases between them. This CDR3 has 13 residues. Germline V gives CDR1 GTSNPN, CDR2 SVGIG (reference sequence). CDR3: CAWSIGMNTEAFF. The CDR3, as DNA: TGTGCCTGGAGTATCGGCATGAACACTGAAGCTTTCTTT.

The table lists this clonotype with many counts. The chain uses TRBV19 and TRBJ2-5; TRBD2 aligns across 15 bases. Per germline, CDR1 LNHDA and CDR2 SQIVND (reference sequence). Losses at the gene ends were 5 bases for V and 3 bases for J; bases not matched to a gene: 13. The CDR3 consists of 19 residues. CDR3 amino acids: CASSLGLAGGMPYKETQYF. Here the CDR3 DNA reads TGTGCCAGTAGTCTTGGACTAGCGGGAGGGATGCCATATAAAGAGACCCAGTACTTC.

This clonotype was seen only a few times. J is TRBJ2-6 and V is TRBV6-1; a possible D gene is TRBD1 (5 bases). CDR3 length: 15 residues. Germline lookup yields CDR1 MNHNS and CDR2 SASEGT. Trimming shortened V by 2 bases and J by 4 bases, and 9 bases separated the two germline ends. The CDR3 DNA is TGTGCCAGCAGTGAATCTGGGGCCGGGGCCAACGTCCTGACTTTC. Its translation is CASSESGAGANVLTF.

A remark on this clonotype: The junction shows a germline mismatch at one end, possibly a read error. The V gene is TRBV6-4, the J gene TRBJ1-4, with D uncertain. The CDR3 is 16 residues long. Germline V gives CDR1 MRHNA, CDR2 SNTAGT. CDR3 nucleotide sequence: TGTGCCAGCAGTTACTCGTCGGTAGCAACTAATGAAAAACTGTTTTTT. It specifies CASSYSSVATNEKLFF.

This clonotype was seen a single time. Germline is not matched at one junction end, which may reflect a read error. This chain uses TRBV7-6 with TRBJ2-2; a weak D match, TRBD2 (6 bases). This CDR3 has 16 amino acids. Germline-derived CDR1 and CDR2 are SGHVS and FNYEAQ. CDR3 residues: CASSPTSGLNTGELSW. In DNA, the CDR3 is TGTGCCAGCAGCCCCACGAGCGGGCTGAACACCGGGGAGCTGTCTTGG. Full variable domain (missing parts from reference TRBV7-6 and TRBJ2-2): GAGVSQSPRYKVTKRGQDVALRCDPISGHVSLYWYRQALGQGPEFLTYFNYEAQQDKSGLPNDRFSAERPEGSISTLTIQRTEQRDSAMYRCASSPTSGLNTGELSWGEGSRLTVL.

Details on this clonotype: This may come from a read error, since a much larger clone is one base off. The chain joins TRBV9 to TRBJ1-6; TRBD1 might be the D (6 bases). CDR1 SGDLS and CDR2 YYNGEE come from the germline V gene. The length of the CDR3 is 13 residues. The CDR3 protein is CASSPQGGSPPHF. In DNA form, the CDR3 reads TGTGCCAGCAGCCCACAGGGAGGCTCACCCCCCCACTTT.

This clonotype was detected only a few times. This rearrangement joins TRBV5-1 to TRBJ1-6, with TRBD1 identical over 7 bases. V lost 4 bases and J lost 10; bases outside the gene matches: 17. The CDR3 is made up of 17 amino acids. Germline loops: CDR1 SGHRS, CDR2 YFSETQ. CDR3 nucleotide sequence: TGCGCCAGCAGCAGCAATACAGGGGCCGGGGGAGGCTCACCCCTCCACTTT. It codes for CASSSNTGAGGGSPLHF.

The chain links TRBV20-1 to TRBJ2-7; the match to TRBD1 covers 8 bases. The CDR3 is made up of 14 amino acids. V shed 4 bases, J shed 4 bases, and the junction held 9 bases outside the gene matches. Germline V gene sequence: CDR1 DFQATT, CDR2 SNEGSKA (reference sequence). CDR3 nucleotide sequence: TGCAGTGCTACTAGGACAGGGTGGGAGTACGAGCAGTACTTC. It specifies CSATRTGWEYEQYF.

This clonotype has ten or more counts. The chain couples TRBV6-5 to TRBJ1-3; no reliable D call. The CDR3 is made up of 13 amino acids. The V end was cut by 2 bases, the J end by 0 bases, with 2 bases between. The germline V gene encodes CDR1 MNHEY and CDR2 SVGAGI. The CDR3 loop is CASSYVSGNTIYF. In DNA, the CDR3 is TGTGCCAGCAGTTACGTCTCTGGAAACACCATATATTTT.

Ten or more counts support this clonotype. The CDR3 reads CASSFGQGETQYF. CDR3 sequence (DNA): TGTGCCAGCAGCTTCGGACAGGGAGAGACCCAGTACTTC. The chain combines TRBV5-8 with TRBJ2-5; TRBD1 aligns across 8 bases. Germline lookup yields CDR1 SGHTS and CDR2 YDEGEE. J was trimmed by 4 bases and V by 2 bases; bases with no gene match: 1. CDR3 size: 13 residues. The whole variable domain, filled in from reference TRBV5-8 and TRBJ2-5, reads EAGVTQSPTHLIKTRGQQATLRCSPISGHTSVYWYQQALGLGLQFLLWYDEGEERNRGNFPPRFSGRQFPNYSSELNVNALELEDSALYLCASSFGQGETQYFGPGTRLLVL.

This clonotype was recorded many times. The chain carries TRBV4-1 and TRBJ1-1; D not resolved. Germline V lookup: CDR1 MGHRA, CDR2 YSYEKL. Trimming cost V 2 bases and J 4 bases, with 11 bases left between them. The CDR3 spans 14 residues. CDR3 residues: CASSQSRGSTEAFF. As DNA, the CDR3 is TGCGCCAGCAGCCAATCCCGGGGAAGCACTGAAGCTTTCTTT.

This clonotype was recorded many times. The J gene is TRBJ2-5, the V gene TRBV12-5; D is undetermined. The CDR3 is 13 residues long. CDR1 is LGHNT and CDR2 is FRNRAP in the germline V gene. With 7 bases removed from V and 2 bases from J, the gap between germline ends came to 11 bases. The CDR3 DNA is TGTGCTAGTGCCCCCCCCGAGCAAGAGACCCAGTACTTC. Translation: CASAPPEQETQYF.

This sequence joins TRBV5-1 and TRBJ1-2; tentative D call: TRBD1 (5 bases). The CDR3 runs 17 residues. V was shortened by 4 bases and J by 2 bases, with 21 bases between the two germline ends. CDR1 is SGHRS, CDR2 YFSETQ, per germline. The CDR3 spells CASSPSGAPSRNYGYTF. The CDR3 DNA sequence: TGCGCCAGCAGCCCGAGCGGGGCCCCATCCAGAAACTATGGCTACACCTTC.

About this clonotype itself: A read error may explain this, as a much larger clone is one base away. V usage is TRBV2 and J usage is TRBJ1-1; D is undetermined. The CDR3 runs to 13 residues. Germline CDR1 reads SNHLY; CDR2 reads FYNNEI. The DNA of the CDR3 is TGTGCCGGCAGTGAAAAGGGTAACTCTGAAGCTTTCTTT. Amino acid sequence: CAGSEKGNSEAFF.

This clonotype was seen repeatedly, ten times or more. This chain uses TRBV12-3 or TRBV12-4 with TRBJ2-7; the match to TRBD2 covers 12 bases. Unmatched junction bases numbered 5, after V lost 5 bases and J lost 3 bases. The CDR3 spans 15 residues. Here the CDR3 reads CASSVTSGSLYEQYF. The CDR3 DNA reads TGTGCCAGCAGTGTGACTAGCGGGAGCCTCTACGAGCAGTACTTC.

This clonotype was detected many times. The chain carries TRBV20-1 and TRBJ2-5; D is ambiguous. CDR1 is DFQATT, CDR2 SNEGSKA, per germline (reference sequence). CDR3 length equals 11 residues. V lost 3 bases, J lost 4 bases, and 6 bases lay in between. The CDR3 nucleotides are TGCAGTGCTAGTGTGGGAGAGACCCAGTACTTC. It codes for CSASVGETQYF.